This T cell receptor (beta chain) derives from a study of blood T cell repertoires in COVID-19. Study at large: PBMCs, B-cell-depleted T cells, or T cells provided the cDNA or gDNA that made up the material.

CDR1 LGHDT and CDR2 YNNKEL come from the germline V gene (reference sequence). Trimming removed 4 bases at V and 1 base at J, with 10 bases between. This CDR3 has 14 residues. Per the study methods: Scientists estimated how many nucleated cells there were by amplifying reference gene primers. Measured with immunoSEQ multiplex PCR; TCRdb has only the in-frame clones, and not every one. Clone size and the V and J calls come from that table; the DNA yielded D and trimming. The table has 35,000 to 55,000 clones, approximately 85% seen once; the top ten hold 12%. The chain joins TRBV3-1 (or the pseudogene TRBV3-2) to TRBJ1-1; D possibly corresponds to TRBD1 (5 bases). The TCR sequence derives from a human donor in a cohort sampled during active COVID-19. The specimen was peripheral blood. The CDR3 here is CASSRRDRNTEAFF. The CDR3 nucleotides are TGTGCCAGCAGCCGTCGAGACAGGAACACTGAAGCTTTCTTT.